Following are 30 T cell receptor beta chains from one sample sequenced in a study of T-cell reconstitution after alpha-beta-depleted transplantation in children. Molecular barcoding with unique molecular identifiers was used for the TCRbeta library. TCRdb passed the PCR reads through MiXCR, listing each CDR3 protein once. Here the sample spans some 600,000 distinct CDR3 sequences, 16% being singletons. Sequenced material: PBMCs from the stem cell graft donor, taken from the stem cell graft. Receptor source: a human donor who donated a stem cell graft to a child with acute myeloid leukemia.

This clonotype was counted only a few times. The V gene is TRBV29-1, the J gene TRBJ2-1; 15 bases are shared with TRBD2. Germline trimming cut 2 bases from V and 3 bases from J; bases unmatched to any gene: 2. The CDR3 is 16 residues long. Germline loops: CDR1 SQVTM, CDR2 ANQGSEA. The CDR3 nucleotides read TGCAGCGTTGAAAGGACTAGCGGGGGGGGCTACAATGAGCAGTTCTTC. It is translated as CSVERTSGGGYNEQFF.

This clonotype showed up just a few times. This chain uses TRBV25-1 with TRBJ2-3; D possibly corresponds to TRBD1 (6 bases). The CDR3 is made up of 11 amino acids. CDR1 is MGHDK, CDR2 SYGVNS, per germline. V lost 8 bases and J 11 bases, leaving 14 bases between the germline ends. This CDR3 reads CASGETGWQYF. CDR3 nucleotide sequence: TGTGCCAGCGGGGAGACAGGCTGGCAGTATTTT.

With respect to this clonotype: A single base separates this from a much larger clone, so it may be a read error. CDR3 loop: CSARERDTSGANVLTF. In DNA form, the CDR3 reads TGCAGTGCTAGAGAGCGAGACACCTCTGGGGCCAACGTCCTGACTTTC. The chain carries TRBV20-1 and TRBJ2-6; no clear D gene. The germline V and J ends were trimmed by 0 bases and 0 bases, with 9 bases remaining between them. Per the germline V gene, CDR1 is DFQATT and CDR2 is SNEGSKA (reference sequence). The CDR3 totals 16 residues.

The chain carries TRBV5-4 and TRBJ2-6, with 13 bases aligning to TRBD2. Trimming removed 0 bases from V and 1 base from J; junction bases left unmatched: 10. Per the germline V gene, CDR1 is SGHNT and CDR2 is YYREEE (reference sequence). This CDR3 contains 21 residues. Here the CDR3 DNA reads TGTGCCAGCAGCTTGGCCGGGGGGACTAGCGGGGACAGGTCTGGGGCCAACGTCCTGACTTTC. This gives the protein CASSLAGGTSGDRSGANVLTF.

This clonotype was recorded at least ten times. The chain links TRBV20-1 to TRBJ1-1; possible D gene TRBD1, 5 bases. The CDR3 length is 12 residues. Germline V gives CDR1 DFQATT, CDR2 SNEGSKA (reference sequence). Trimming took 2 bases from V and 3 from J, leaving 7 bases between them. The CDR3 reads CSARPGDTEAFF. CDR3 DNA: TGCAGTGCTAGACCGGGGGACACTGAAGCTTTCTTT.

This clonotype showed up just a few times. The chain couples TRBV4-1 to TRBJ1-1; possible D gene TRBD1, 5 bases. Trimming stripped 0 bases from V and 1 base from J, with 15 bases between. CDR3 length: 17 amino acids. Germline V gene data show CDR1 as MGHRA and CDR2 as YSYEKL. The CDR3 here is CASSQDQGQTGNTEAFF. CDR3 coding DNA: TGCGCCAGCAGCCAAGACCAGGGTCAAACGGGGAACACTGAAGCTTTCTTT.

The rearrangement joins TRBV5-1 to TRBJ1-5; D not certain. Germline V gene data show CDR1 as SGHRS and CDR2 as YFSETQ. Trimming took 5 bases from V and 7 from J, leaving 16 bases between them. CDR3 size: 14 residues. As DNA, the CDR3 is TGCGCCAGCAGGACCCCGGTAAAAGGACAGCCCCAGCATTTT. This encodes CASRTPVKGQPQHF.

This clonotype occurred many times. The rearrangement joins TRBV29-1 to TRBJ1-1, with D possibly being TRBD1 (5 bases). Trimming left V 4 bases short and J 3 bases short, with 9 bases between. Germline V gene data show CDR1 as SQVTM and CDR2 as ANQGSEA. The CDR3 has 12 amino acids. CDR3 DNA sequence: TGCAGCGTTGTAGCAGGGTACACTGAAGCTTTCTTT. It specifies CSVVAGYTEAFF.

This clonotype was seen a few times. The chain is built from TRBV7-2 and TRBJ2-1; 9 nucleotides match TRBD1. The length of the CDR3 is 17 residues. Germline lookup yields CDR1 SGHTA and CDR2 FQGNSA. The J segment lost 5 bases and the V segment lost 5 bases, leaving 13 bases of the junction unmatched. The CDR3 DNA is TGTGCCAGCAGCGTATCCCTGACAGGGGGTCTTAACAATGAGCAGTTCTTC. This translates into CASSVSLTGGLNNEQFF.

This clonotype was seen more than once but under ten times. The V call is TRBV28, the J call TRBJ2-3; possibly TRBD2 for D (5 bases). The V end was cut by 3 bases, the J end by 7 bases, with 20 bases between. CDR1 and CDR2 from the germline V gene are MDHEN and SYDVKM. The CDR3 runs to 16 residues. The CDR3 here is CASSLGVGGWLYTQYF. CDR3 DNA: TGTGCCAGCAGTTTGGGTGTAGGCGGGTGGTTGTATACGCAGTATTTT.

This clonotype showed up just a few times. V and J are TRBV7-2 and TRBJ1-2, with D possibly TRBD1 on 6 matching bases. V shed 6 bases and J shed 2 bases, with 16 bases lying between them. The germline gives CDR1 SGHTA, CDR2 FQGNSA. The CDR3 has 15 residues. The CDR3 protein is CASRSSQGRNYGYTF. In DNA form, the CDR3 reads TGTGCCAGCAGATCAAGCCAGGGGCGAAACTATGGCTACACCTTC.

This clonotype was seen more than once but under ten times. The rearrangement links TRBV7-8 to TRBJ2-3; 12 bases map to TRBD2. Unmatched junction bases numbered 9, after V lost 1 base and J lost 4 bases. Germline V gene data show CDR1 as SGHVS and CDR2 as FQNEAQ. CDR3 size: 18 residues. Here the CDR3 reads CASSLDPQTSGGADTQYF. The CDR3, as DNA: TGTGCCAGCAGCTTAGACCCCCAGACTAGCGGGGGCGCAGATACGCAGTATTTT.

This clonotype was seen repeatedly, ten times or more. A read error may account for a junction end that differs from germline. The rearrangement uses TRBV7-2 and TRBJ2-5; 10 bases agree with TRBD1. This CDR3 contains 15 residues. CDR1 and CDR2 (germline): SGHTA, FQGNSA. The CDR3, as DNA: TGTGCCAGCAGCTTAAGGACAGGGGGGCAAGGGACCCAGTACTTC. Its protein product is CASSLRTGGQGTQYF.

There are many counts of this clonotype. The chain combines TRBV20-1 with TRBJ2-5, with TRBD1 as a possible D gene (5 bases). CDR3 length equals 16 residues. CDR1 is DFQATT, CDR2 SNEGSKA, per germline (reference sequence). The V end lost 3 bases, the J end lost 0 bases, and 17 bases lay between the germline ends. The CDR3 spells CSARRKQDEYQETQYF. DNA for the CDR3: TGCAGTGCTAGGCGGAAACAGGATGAGTACCAAGAGACCCAGTACTTC.

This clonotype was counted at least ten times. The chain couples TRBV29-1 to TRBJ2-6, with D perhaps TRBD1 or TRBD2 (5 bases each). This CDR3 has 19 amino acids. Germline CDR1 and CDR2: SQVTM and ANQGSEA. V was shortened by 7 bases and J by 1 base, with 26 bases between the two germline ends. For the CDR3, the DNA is TGCAGCGCGGGTTACGGGACCATACTCGGAACTTCTGGGGCCAACGTCCTGACTTTC. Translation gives CSAGYGTILGTSGANVLTF.

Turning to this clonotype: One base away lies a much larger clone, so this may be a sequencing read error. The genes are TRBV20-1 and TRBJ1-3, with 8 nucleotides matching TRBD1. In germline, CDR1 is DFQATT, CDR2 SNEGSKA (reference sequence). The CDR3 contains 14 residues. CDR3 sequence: CSARQGASGNTVYF. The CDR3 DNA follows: TGCAGTGCTAGACAGGGGGCCTCTGGAAACACCGTATATTTT.

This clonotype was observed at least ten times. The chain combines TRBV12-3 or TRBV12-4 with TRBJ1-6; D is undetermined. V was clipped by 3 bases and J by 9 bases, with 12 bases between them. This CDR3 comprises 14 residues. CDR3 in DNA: TGTGCCAGCAGTTTCCTGGACGAAACTTCACCCCTCCACTTT. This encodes CASSFLDETSPLHF.

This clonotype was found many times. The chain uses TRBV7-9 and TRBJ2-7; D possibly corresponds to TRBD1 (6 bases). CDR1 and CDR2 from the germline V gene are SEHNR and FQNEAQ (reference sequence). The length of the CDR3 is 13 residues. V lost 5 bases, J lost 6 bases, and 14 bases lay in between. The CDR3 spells CASSPRTVGEQYV. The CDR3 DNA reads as TGTGCCAGCAGCCCTCGGACAGTGGGCGAGCAGTACGTC.

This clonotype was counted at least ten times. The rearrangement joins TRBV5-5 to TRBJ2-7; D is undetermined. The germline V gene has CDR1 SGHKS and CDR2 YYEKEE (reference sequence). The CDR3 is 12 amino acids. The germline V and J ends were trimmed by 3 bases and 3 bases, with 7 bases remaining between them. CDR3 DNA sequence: TGTGCCAGCAGCTGGACGGACTACGAGCAGTACTTC. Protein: CASSWTDYEQYF.

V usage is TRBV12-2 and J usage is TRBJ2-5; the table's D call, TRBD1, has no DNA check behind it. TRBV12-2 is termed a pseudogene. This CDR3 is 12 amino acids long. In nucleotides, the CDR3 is TGTGCAAGTCGCCCCCGGGAGGAGACCCAGTACTTC. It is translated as CASRPREETQYF.

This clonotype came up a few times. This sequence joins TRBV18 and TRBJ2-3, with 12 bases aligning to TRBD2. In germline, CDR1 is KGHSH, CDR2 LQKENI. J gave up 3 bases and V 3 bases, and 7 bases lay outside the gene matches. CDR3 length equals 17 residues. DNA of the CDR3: TGTGCCAGCTCACCCTCGACTAGCGGGGGAATGACAGATACGCAGTATTTT. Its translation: CASSPSTSGGMTDTQYF.

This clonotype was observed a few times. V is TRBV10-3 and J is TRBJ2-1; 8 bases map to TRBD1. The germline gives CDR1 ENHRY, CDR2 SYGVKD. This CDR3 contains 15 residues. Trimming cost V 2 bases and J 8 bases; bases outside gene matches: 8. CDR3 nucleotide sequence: TGTGCCATCAGTGAGACCGACAGGGGAGGTGATGAGCAGTTCTTC. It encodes CAISETDRGGDEQFF.

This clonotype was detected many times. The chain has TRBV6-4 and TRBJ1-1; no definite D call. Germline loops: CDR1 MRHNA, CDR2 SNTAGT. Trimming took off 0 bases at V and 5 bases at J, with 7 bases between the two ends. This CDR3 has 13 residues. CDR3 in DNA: TGTGCCAGCAGTGACTCCGTGTTGACTGAAGCTTTCTTT. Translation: CASSDSVLTEAFF.

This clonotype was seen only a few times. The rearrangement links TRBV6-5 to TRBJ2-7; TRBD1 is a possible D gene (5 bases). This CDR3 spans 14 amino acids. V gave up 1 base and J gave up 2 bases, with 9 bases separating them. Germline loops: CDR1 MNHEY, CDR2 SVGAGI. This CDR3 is CASSYYQGPYEQYF. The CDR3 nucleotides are TGTGCCAGCAGTTACTATCAGGGCCCCTACGAGCAGTACTTC.

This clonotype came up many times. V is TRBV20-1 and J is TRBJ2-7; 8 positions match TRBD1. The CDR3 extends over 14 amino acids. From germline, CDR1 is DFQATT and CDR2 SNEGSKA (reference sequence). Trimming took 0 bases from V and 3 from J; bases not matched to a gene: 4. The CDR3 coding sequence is TGCAGTGCTAGAGATCTCGACAGGGGCTACGAGCAGTACGTC. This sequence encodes CSARDLDRGYEQYV.

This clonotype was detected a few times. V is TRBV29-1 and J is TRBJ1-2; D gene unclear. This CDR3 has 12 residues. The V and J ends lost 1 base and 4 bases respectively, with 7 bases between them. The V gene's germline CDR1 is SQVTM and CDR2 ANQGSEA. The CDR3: CSVEALSYGYTF. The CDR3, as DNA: TGCAGCGTTGAAGCATTAAGCTATGGCTACACCTTC.

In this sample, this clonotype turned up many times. The CDR3 loop reads CASSLAPGYNEQFF. The CDR3 DNA reads as TGTGCCAGCAGCTTAGCGCCAGGCTACAATGAGCAGTTCTTC. This chain joins TRBV7-2 and TRBJ2-1; D remains unclear. Looked up from germline, CDR1 is SGHTA and CDR2 is FQGNSA. CDR3 length: 14 residues. Trimming removed 0 bases from V and 3 bases from J, with 6 bases in between.

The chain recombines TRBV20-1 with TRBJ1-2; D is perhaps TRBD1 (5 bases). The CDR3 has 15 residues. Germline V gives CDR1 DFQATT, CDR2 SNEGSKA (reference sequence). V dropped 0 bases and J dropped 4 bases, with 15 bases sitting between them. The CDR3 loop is CSARDLSRDFYGYTF. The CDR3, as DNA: TGCAGTGCTAGAGATCTAAGTAGGGACTTCTATGGCTACACCTTC.

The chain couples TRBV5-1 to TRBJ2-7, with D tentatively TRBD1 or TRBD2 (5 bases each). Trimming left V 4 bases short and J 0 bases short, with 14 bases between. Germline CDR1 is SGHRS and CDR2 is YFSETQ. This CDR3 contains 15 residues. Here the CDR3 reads CASSLTGTSSYEQYF. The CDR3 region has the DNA TGCGCCAGCAGCCTAACCGGGACCTCCTCCTACGAGCAGTACTTC.

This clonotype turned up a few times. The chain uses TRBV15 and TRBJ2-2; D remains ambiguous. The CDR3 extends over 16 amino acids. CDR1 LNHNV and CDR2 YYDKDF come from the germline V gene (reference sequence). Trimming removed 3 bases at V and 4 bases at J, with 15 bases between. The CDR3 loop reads CATSRTSGKSTGELFF. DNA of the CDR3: TGTGCCACCAGCAGGACAAGTGGAAAGAGCACCGGGGAGCTGTTTTTT.